This T cell receptor beta chain is drawn from a study of T cells after yellow fever vaccination. Whole-study results and caveats: Post-booster samples contained most primary-vaccination clones (more than 95% CD4, about 90% CD8). Some clonotypes, a small share, were shared between CD4 and CD8 compartments. The secondary response was weaker but peaked faster, day 5 versus 15.

Concerning this clonotype: Its antigen remains unknown.

TCRdb re-analysed the 5' RACE reads in MiXCR, keeping a single row per CDR3 protein. The sample holds 100,000 to 150,000 distinct CDR3 sequences, 12% to 15% seen once. CDR3 length: 15 residues. V lost 1 base to trimming and J lost 6 bases; unmatched junction nucleotides: 3. In germline, CDR1 is DFQATT, CDR2 SNEGSKA (reference sequence). V gene TRBV20-1 combines with J gene TRBJ2-2; TRBD1 matches 12 bases. Sample: CD8+ T cells sorted from PBMCs, taken 5 days after the yellow fever booster vaccination. This TCR derives from a man younger than 30 who received the YFV17D yellow fever vaccine. The chain's CDR3 is CSARGDRGRPGELFF. The CDR3 DNA reads TGCAGTGCTAGAGGGGACAGGGGGCGCCCCGGGGAGCTGTTTTTT.